The rows below give T cell receptor beta chains drawn from one sample of a study of cytomegalovirus exposure and HLA in healthy donors. The data were produced by immunoSEQ multiplex PCR, yet TCRdb's version contains in-frame clones alone and is incomplete. The data hold around 150,000 clones, with roughly 64% observed a single time. The sequenced sample was PBMCs. These receptors all come from a young woman in good health and CMV-seropositive. CDR3s include the opening cysteine and the closing phenylalanine or tryptophan. Each record gives: J gene, V gene, clone size, D gene, CDR3 protein, CDR3 DNA. The D gene is left open where the match is weak. Clone size is not always given. Where it is, it says once, few, many or a class for expanded clones.

>TRBJ2-5|TRBV7-9|-|-
CASSSQGGWETQYF
TGTGCCAGCAGCTCTCAGGGTGGGTGGGAGACCCAGTACTTC
>TRBJ1-2|TRBV11-2|-|-
CASSLPDYGYTF
TGTGCCAGCAGCTTACCCGACTATGGCTACACCTTC
>TRBJ2-3|TRBV11-3|once|TRBD2
CASSSYPGLAGGPGNTQYF
TGTGCCAGCAGCTCTTACCCCGGACTAGCGGGAGGGCCCGGGAATACGCAGTATTTT
>TRBJ1-5|TRBV19|-|-
CASTVKGDGNQPQHF
TGTGCCAGTACTGTCAAGGGGGATGGCAATCAGCCCCAGCATTTT
>TRBJ2-2|TRBV27|-|-
CASSLKGQGSGELFF
TGTGCCAGCAGTTTAAAGGGACAAGGGTCCGGGGAGCTGTTTTTT
>TRBJ2-7|TRBV18|-|-
CASSPTGGYEQYF
TGTGCCAGCTCACCGACCGGGGGCTACGAGCAGTACTTC
>TRBJ2-1|TRBV19|-|-
CASSLGGKDEQFF
TGTGCCAGTAGTCTTGGGGGGAAGGATGAGCAGTTCTTC
>TRBJ2-5|TRBV5-1|-|-
CASSFSSAKETQYF
TGCGCCAGCAGCTTCTCAAGCGCAAAAGAGACCCAGTACTTC
>TRBJ1-4|TRBV28|-|-
CATGYSTNEKLFF
TGTGCCACCGGGTATTCAACTAATGAAAAACTGTTTTTT
>TRBJ2-2|TRBV6-5|once|-
CASSYVLVPGELFF
TGTGCCAGCAGTTACGTGTTAGTCCCCGGGGAGCTGTTTTTT
>TRBJ2-3|TRBV29-1|-|TRBD2
CSVYGGGRDGTDTQYF
TGCAGCGTTTACGGCGGGGGAAGGGATGGCACAGATACGCAGTATTTT
>TRBJ1-5|TRBV27|-|TRBD1
CASSPRTGFNQPQHF
TGTGCCAGCAGTCCGCGGACAGGGTTCAATCAGCCCCAGCATTTT
>TRBJ2-1|TRBV10-2|once|-
CASRGGVAGYNEQFF
TGCGCCAGCAGAGGAGGGGTGGCGGGGTACAATGAGCAGTTCTTC
>TRBJ1-1|TRBV30|-|-
CAWSFRNEAFF
TGTGCCTGGAGTTTCAGGAATGAAGCTTTCTTT
>TRBJ1-2|TRBV20-1|-|-
CSVLTPPDYTF
TGCAGTGTTCTGACACCGCCCGACTACACCTTC
>TRBJ1-6|TRBV2|-|-
CASSEALPGSYNSPLHF
TGTGCCAGCAGTGAAGCGCTTCCGGGCTCCTATAATTCACCCCTCCACTTT
>TRBJ1-2|TRBV6-5|-|TRBD1
CASSFRDRDGYTF
TGTGCCAGCAGCTTCCGGGACAGGGACGGCTACACCTTC
>TRBJ2-4|TRBV2|-|TRBD2
CATGRGVFGKNIQYF
TGTGCCACCGGACGGGGGGTTTTCGGCAAAAACATTCAGTACTTC
>TRBJ2-5|TRBV5-1|once|TRBD2
CASSASGRRETQYF
TGCGCCAGCAGCGCTAGCGGGAGAAGAGAGACCCAGTACTTC
>TRBJ2-1|TRBV29-1|-|TRBD2
CSAGGPYNEQFF
TGCAGCGCGGGAGGGCCGTACAATGAGCAGTTCTTC
>TRBJ2-2|TRBV4-1|few|TRBD1
CASSQEGRGPATTGELFF
TGCGCCAGCAGCCAAGAGGGCAGGGGGCCTGCGACCACCGGGGAGCTGTTTTTT
>TRBJ1-4|TRBV2|few|TRBD1
CASRAQGANEKLFF
TGTGCCAGCAGGGCACAGGGGGCGAATGAAAAACTGTTTTTT
>TRBJ1-4|TRBV20-1|few|-
CSARGGEKLFF
TGCAGTGCACGGGGGGGGGAAAAACTGTTTTTT
>TRBJ2-7|TRBV6-5|-|-
CASSDGGIDEQYF
TGTGCCAGCAGTGACGGAGGGATCGACGAGCAGTACTTC
>TRBJ1-4|TRBV6-1|-|TRBD1
CASRRDRIVEKLFF
TGTGCCAGTCGACGGGACAGGATAGTTGAAAAACTGTTTTTT
>TRBJ1-2|TRBV6-5|-|TRBD1
CASSYEQGAGYTF
TGTGCCAGCAGTTACGAGCAGGGGGCCGGCTACACCTTC
>TRBJ1-3|TRBV7-9|-|-
CASSLTQGSGNTIYF
TGTGCCAGCAGCTTAACACAGGGTTCTGGAAACACCATATATTTT
>TRBJ1-1|TRBV9|-|-
CASSHSGREGAEAFF
TGTGCCAGCAGCCACAGCGGGAGAGAGGGTGCTGAAGCTTTCTTT
>TRBJ2-1|TRBV28|-|-
CASSLPASEQFF
TGTGCCAGCAGTTTACCGGCTAGTGAGCAGTTCTTC